This T cell receptor beta chain emerged from a study of cytomegalovirus exposure and HLA in healthy donors. Study results and limitations: Across donors, most TCRs were seen rarely, yet some public ones were widespread. A later analysis, which compared TCR beta chains of equal frequency, found the HLA-associated ones more clonally expanded.

Concerning this clone itself: Its antigen is undetermined. Other DNA sequences within the sample encode an identical CDR3.

The CDR3 runs 14 residues. V was pared by 1 base and J by 0 bases, with 5 bases between. Per germline, CDR1 KGHSH and CDR2 LQKENI. Primers for the PCR totalled 60 Vbeta and 13 Jbeta. TCRdb's table, derived via immunoSEQ multiplex PCR, lists solely in-frame clones and lacks some. Listed are under 250,000 clones; roughly 1.1% falls within the top ten. The source material was PBMCs. The gene calls are TRBV18 and TRBJ2-3; no clear D. This receptor was identified in a girl aged 2 to 9 in good health and CMV-seropositive. The CDR3 DNA reads TGTGCCAGCTCACCACTTTCTAGCACAGATACGCAGTATTTT. Translation gives CASSPLSSTDTQYF.